The source of this TCR beta chain is a study of blood T cell repertoires in COVID-19. Germline V gene sequence: CDR1 SEHNR, CDR2 FQNEAQ (reference sequence). The CDR3 extends over 15 amino acids. V shed 1 base and J shed 8 bases, with 17 bases lying between them. Clones were read by immunoSEQ multiplex PCR, and TCRdb kept only the in-frame ones, dropping some. In the table there are 20,000 to 25,000 clones, about 88% of which are singletons. The J gene is TRBJ1-2, the V gene TRBV7-9, with unresolved D. The clonotype comes from a human donor in a cohort sampled during active COVID-19. The donor label of this sample is uncertain. Specimen: peripheral blood. The CDR3 sequence is CASSLEAGPLLGYTF. The CDR3 nucleotides are TGTGCCAGCAGCTTAGAGGCAGGTCCGCTATTGGGCTACACCTTC.